Below are 19 T cell receptor beta chains sequenced from a single sample in a study of T-cell memory formation after mild COVID-19. TCRdb re-analysed the 5' RACE reads in MiXCR, keeping a single row per CDR3 protein. This sample carries approximately 180,000 distinct CDR3 sequences, roughly 17% of them seen once, and the ten largest clones take 2% to 2.5%. The specimen sequenced was PBMCs or a T cell subset sorted from them (not recorded which). The receptors come from an adult woman who had mild COVID-19 (a few samples of this study predate the infection). Cell type and time point are not known.

This clonotype occurred a few times. The rearrangement links TRBV24-1 to TRBJ2-5; D is uncertain. The CDR3 sequence is 15 residues long. CDR1 and CDR2 from the germline V gene are KGHDR and SFDVKD. V shed 4 bases and J shed 0 bases, with 11 bases lying between them. The CDR3 DNA follows: TGTGCCACCAGTGACCCCGAAGGGTACCAAGAGACCCAGTACTTC. Translation gives CATSDPEGYQETQYF.

The chain recombines TRBV18 with TRBJ2-7, with unresolved D. This CDR3 is 16 amino acids long. V lost 2 bases and J lost 5, with 19 bases in between. Germline V gene data show CDR1 as KGHSH and CDR2 as LQKENI. The CDR3 loop is CASSPIAFPPGHEQYF. CDR3 coding DNA: TGTGCCAGCTCACCAATTGCGTTTCCTCCGGGCCACGAGCAGTACTTC.

At least ten counts were recorded for this clonotype. The chain employs TRBV5-1 and TRBJ2-2; D unresolved. The V end was cut by 0 bases, the J end by 6 bases, with 3 bases between. The CDR3 is 12 residues long. CDR1 and CDR2 (germline): SGHRS, YFSETQ. The CDR3 sequence is CASSLDPGELFF. As DNA, the CDR3 is TGCGCCAGCAGCTTGGATCCCGGGGAGCTGTTTTTT.

This clonotype was seen a few times. This chain connects TRBV12-3 or TRBV12-4 to TRBJ1-2, with D possibly being TRBD1 (6 bases). The CDR3 runs 15 residues. V was shortened by 5 bases and J by 2 bases, with 15 bases between the two germline ends. The CDR3 here is CASSRTPGGNYGYTF. CDR3 DNA sequence: TGTGCCAGCAGTAGGACCCCGGGGGGCAACTATGGCTACACCTTC.

V gene TRBV7-2 combines with J gene TRBJ1-1; no clear D gene. Trimming shortened V by 5 bases and J by 3 bases, and 13 bases separated the two germline ends. The CDR3 extends over 14 amino acids. Germline lookup yields CDR1 SGHTA and CDR2 FQGNSA. The CDR3 coding sequence is TGTGCCAGCAGCCCCACCCGTGCGCACACTGAAGCTTTCTTT. Protein: CASSPTRAHTEAFF.

V and J are TRBV20-1 and TRBJ2-7; unclear D gene. CDR3 length: 12 amino acids. Germline V CDR1 and CDR2: DFQATT, SNEGSKA (reference sequence). V was trimmed by 5 bases and J by 0 bases, leaving 8 bases between them. The CDR3 nucleotides read TGCAGTGCTGGGATTCGCTCCTACGAGCAGTACTTC. Translating it yields CSAGIRSYEQYF.

The chain uses TRBV29-1 and TRBJ1-1; the D is unclear. The CDR3 has 13 residues. Trimming cost V 2 bases and J 8 bases, with 15 bases left between them. CDR1 is SQVTM and CDR2 is ANQGSEA in the germline V gene. The DNA of the CDR3 is TGCAGCGTTGAACTCGCACCACGGACGGAAGCTTTCTTT. Its translation: CSVELAPRTEAFF. Full variable domain (missing parts from reference TRBV29-1 and TRBJ1-1): SAVISQKPSRDICQRGTSLTIQCQVDSQVTMMFWYRQQPGQSLTLIATANQGSEATYESGFVIDKFPISRPNLTFSTLTVSNMSPEDSSIYLCSVELAPRTEAFFGQGTRLTVV.

This clonotype was detected a few times. The chain carries TRBV7-2 and TRBJ2-3; TRBD1 matches 7 bases. This CDR3 has 15 amino acids. The germline gives CDR1 SGHTA, CDR2 FQGNSA. V lost 5 bases to trimming and J lost 1 base; unmatched junction nucleotides: 6. CDR3 sequence: CASSLGGPRTDTQYF. CDR3 nucleotide sequence: TGTGCCAGCAGCCTAGGGGGCCCCCGCACAGATACGCAGTATTTT.

This sequence joins TRBV6-4 and TRBJ1-5; a weak D match, TRBD1 (5 bases). The CDR3 is made up of 18 amino acids. Trimming cost V 3 bases and J 0 bases, with 18 bases left between them. Germline CDR1 is MRHNA and CDR2 is SNTAGT. Here the CDR3 DNA reads TGTGCCAGCAGTGAGGGACCGGACACGGGCCATAGCAATCAGCCCCAGCATTTT. Translating gives CASSEGPDTGHSNQPQHF.

The rearrangement links TRBV6-7 to TRBJ2-7; D is perhaps TRBD2 (6 bases). TRBV6-7 is an ORF; its function is uncertain. The CDR3 has 12 amino acids. V shed 6 bases and J shed 12 bases, with 18 bases lying between them. The CDR3 DNA reads as TGTGCCAGCAGAAGGGACTGCGGAGGTGTGTACTTC. It codes for CASRRDCGGVYF.

The CDR3 coding sequence is TGTGCCAGCAGTGTCGAGAGTTCAGATACGCAGTATTTT. Translation gives CASSVESSDTQYF. This chain joins TRBV2 and TRBJ2-3, with unresolved D. V was pared by 4 bases and J by 4 bases, with 9 bases between. Germline V gene sequence: CDR1 SNHLY, CDR2 FYNNEI. The length of the CDR3 is 13 residues.

This rearrangement joins TRBV29-1 to TRBJ2-4; D remains ambiguous. Germline assignment: CDR1 SQVTM and CDR2 ANQGSEA. There are 14 residues in the CDR3. V lost 6 bases to trimming and J lost 5 bases, with 17 bases between them. CDR3: CSVVRPPGENIQYF. The CDR3 region has the DNA TGCAGCGTAGTCCGACCTCCCGGAGAAAACATTCAGTACTTC.

The CDR3 protein is CASSLDGLKETQYF. CDR3 DNA sequence: TGTGCCAGCAGCTTAGATGGTTTGAAAGAGACCCAGTACTTC. This chain uses TRBV7-2 with TRBJ2-5; D is ambiguous. Germline values: CDR1 SGHTA, CDR2 FQGNSA. The CDR3 extends over 14 amino acids. Deletions cut 1 base from V and 3 bases from J, with 9 bases between.

This clonotype has only a few counts. The V gene is TRBV5-1, the J gene TRBJ2-5; TRBD2 agrees at 7 bases. The CDR3 consists of 15 residues. The trim removed 1 base at V and 1 base at J, leaving 4 bases unmatched. Germline V gene data show CDR1 as SGHRS and CDR2 as YFSETQ. DNA for the CDR3: TGCGCCAGCAGCTTGACTAGCGTCTTCCAAGAGACCCAGTACTTC. Its translation is CASSLTSVFQETQYF.

This clonotype occurred a few times. The rearrangement links TRBV3-1 to TRBJ1-2; D not certain. V lost 5 bases and J lost 7, with 8 bases in between. The CDR3 totals 11 residues. CDR1 LGHDT and CDR2 YNNKEL come from the germline V gene (reference sequence). The CDR3 sequence is CASSYGLGYTF. The CDR3 DNA reads as TGTGCCAGCAGCTACGGACTTGGCTACACCTTC.

The chain carries TRBV5-6 and TRBJ2-1, with 8 bases matching TRBD1. The junction had 13 bases not matched to a gene; V was cut back by 5 bases and J by 9 bases. The CDR3 is 15 amino acids. Germline CDR1 SGHDT, CDR2 YYEEEE. DNA for the CDR3: TGTGCCAGCAGACCCGACAGGGGCAGTGTAAGTGAGCAGTTCTTC. It yields the protein CASRPDRGSVSEQFF. The full variable domain, completed using reference TRBV5-6 and TRBJ2-1, is DAGVTQSPTHLIKTRGQQVTLRCSPKSGHDTVSWYQQALGQGPQFIFQYYEEEERQRGNFPDRFSGHQFPNYSSELNVNALLLGDSALYLCASRPDRGSVSEQFFGPGTRLTVL.

The chain has TRBV19 and TRBJ2-2; no clear D. The germline CDR1 and CDR2 sequences are LNHDA and SQIVND (reference sequence). V shed 7 bases and J shed 1 base, with 13 bases lying between them. The CDR3 runs 15 residues. CDR3 amino acids: CASTLGWVNTGELFF. The CDR3 DNA is TGTGCCAGTACCCTGGGTTGGGTGAACACCGGGGAGCTGTTTTTT.

This clonotype was found a few times. The chain is built from TRBV4-1 and TRBJ2-7; TRBD1 might be the D (5 bases). In germline, CDR1 is MGHRA, CDR2 YSYEKL. This CDR3 contains 14 residues. The V end was cut by 3 bases, the J end by 6 bases, with 15 bases between. The CDR3 nucleotides read TGCGCCAGCAGCCAGGGTTCAGGGTTACTCGAGCAGTACTTC. Translating it yields CASSQGSGLLEQYF.

This clonotype was found a few times. The DNA for the CDR3 is TGTGCCAGCAGCTTAGGGACCCAGTACTTC. Its translation is CASSLGTQYF. The chain couples TRBV7-6 to TRBJ2-5; D unclear. Germline V gene data show CDR1 as SGHVS and CDR2 as FNYEAQ. V lost 1 base and J 7 bases, leaving 1 base between the germline ends. The CDR3 spans 10 residues.